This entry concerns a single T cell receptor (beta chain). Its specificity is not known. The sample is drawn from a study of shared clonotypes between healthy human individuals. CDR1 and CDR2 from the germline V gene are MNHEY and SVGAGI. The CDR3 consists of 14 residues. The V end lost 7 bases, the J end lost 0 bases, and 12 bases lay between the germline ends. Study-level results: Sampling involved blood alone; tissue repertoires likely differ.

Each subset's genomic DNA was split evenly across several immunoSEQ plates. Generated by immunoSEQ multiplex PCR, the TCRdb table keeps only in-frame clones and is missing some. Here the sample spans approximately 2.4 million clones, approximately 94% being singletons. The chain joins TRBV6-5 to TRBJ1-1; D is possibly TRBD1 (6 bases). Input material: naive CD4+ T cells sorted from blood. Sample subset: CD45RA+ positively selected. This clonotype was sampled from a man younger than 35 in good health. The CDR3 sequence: CASKGHSMNTEAFF. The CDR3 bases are TGTGCCAGCAAGGGACATTCAATGAACACTGAAGCTTTCTTT.